A single T cell receptor beta chain is shown here with its context. The record originates from a study of shared T cell receptors in the human thymus. Sequencing used immunoSEQ multiplex PCR; TCRdb keeps in-frame clones, though not all of them. The repertoire holds some 640,000 clones, with 87% as singletons. The ends lost 2 bases at V and 0 bases at J; junction bases unmatched: 10. Germline CDR1 reads SGHRS; CDR2 reads YFSETQ. CDR3 size: 19 residues. This same sample was also part of a study on human thymus T cells. As that report states: The study used thymus tissue resected during corrective heart surgery. Thymic and blood repertoires showed apparently biased V and J gene usage.

This chain uses TRBV5-1 with TRBJ2-6; TRBD1 matches 8 bases. The TCR sequence derives from a boy younger than two with a congenital heart defect. Sequenced: thymocytes. CDR3 loop: CASSLGRTGNISGANVLTF. The CDR3, as DNA: TGCGCCAGCAGCTTAGGAAGGACAGGGAACATCTCTGGGGCCAACGTCCTGACTTTC.